The TCR beta chain under discussion was sequenced for a study of human T cells and chemical hapten exposure. A few counts support this clonotype. This CDR3 is built from 13 residues. Germline V gene lookup returns CDR1 SGHTA and CDR2 FQGNSA. Trimming took 4 bases from V and 3 from J; bases not matched to a gene: 0. Regarding time point: pre-sensitization, week 0. The treatment is: therapeutic diphenylcyclopropenone sensitization with weekly scalp DPC. The template was total RNA from unfractionated whole blood. Individual cDNA molecules had unique molecular identifiers attached to them by the library. Methods used by the authors: A per-sample median of about 94,000 TCRs was observed, with counts ranging from about 20,000 to 750,000. MiXCR, applied by TCRdb to the RACE reads, yields one record per CDR3 protein. The authors' filters were not applied to this entry. The sample records under 200,000 distinct CDR3 sequences, approximately 31% being singletons.

The chain links TRBV7-2 to TRBJ2-5; TRBD1 matches at 9 bases. Material: whole blood, obtained in connection with sensitization to the hapten diphenylcyclopropenone (DPC). The clonotype originates from a woman aged 30 to 39 with alopecia areata. Some clones in this sample may be carry-over from other donors' samples. Here the CDR3 DNA reads TGTGCCAGCAGCTGGGACAGGGAAGAGACCCAGTACTTC. Translating it yields CASSWDREETQYF.